This T cell receptor beta chain is from a study of long-term antiretroviral therapy in people with HIV. Everyone in the study who had HIV was treated in the United States. Cryopreserved PBMC numbered about 1-10 million per sample before DNA extraction. Whole-study results and caveats: Dominant in the repertoire at all time points were clones expanded before ART. CDR3 lengths in HIV samples spanned a narrower range than controls.

Researchers report immunoSEQ v3.0 was run at survey level. Using immunoSEQ multiplex PCR, the repertoire was profiled, and TCRdb retains in-frame clones only, with some absent. In the table there are approximately 14,000 clones, less than 85% of which are singletons. Regarding this clone: Its antigen remains unknown.

Germline lookup yields CDR1 SGHTA and CDR2 FQGTGA. This CDR3 has 16 residues. V lost 1 base and J 7 bases, leaving 17 bases between the germline ends. The receptor was isolated from a man aged 35 to 55 with HIV. The chain links TRBV7-3 to TRBJ2-1, with D possibly being TRBD2 (7 bases). This specimen was unsorted PBMCs, taken 3.2 years before starting antiretroviral therapy. The CDR3 region has the DNA TGTGCCAGCAGCTTAAGCGGGCAGGGGAGGGGTAATGAGCAGTTCTTC. This encodes CASSLSGQGRGNEQFF. Variable domain in full (rest from reference TRBV7-3 and TRBJ2-1): GAGVSQTPSNKVTEKGKYVELRCDPISGHTALYWYRQSLGQGPEFLIYFQGTGAADDSGLPNDRFFAVRPEGSVSTLKIQRTERGDSAVYLCASSLSGQGRGNEQFFGPGTRLTVL.